This T cell receptor (beta chain) originates from a study of blood T cell repertoires in COVID-19. Study background: Acute-phase and convalescent COVID-19 samples originated in the United States, Italy and Spain. PBMCs, B-cell-depleted T cells, or T cells provided the cDNA or gDNA that made up the material.

Authors' methods: Nucleated cell counts were estimated from reference gene primer amplification. Sequenced by immunoSEQ multiplex PCR; TCRdb stores in-frame clones only, minus some. That table furnishes V, J and clone size, whereas the DNA furnished D and trimming. The data hold under 150,000 clones, with around nine tenths observed a single time. The CDR3 runs 16 residues. Germline loops: CDR1 LGHNA, CDR2 YNFKEQ. The V end lost 0 bases, the J end lost 9 bases, and 15 bases lay between the germline ends. The sequencing input was peripheral blood. The chain is built from TRBV4-2 and TRBJ1-6, with a tentative D call TRBD1 (5 bases). The source of this sequence is a woman aged 70-85 years who had recovered from COVID-19. For the CDR3, the DNA is TGTGCCAGCAGCCAAGATCCCGGGGGGGGTTTTTCACCCCTCCACTTT. Amino acid sequence: CASSQDPGGGFSPLHF.